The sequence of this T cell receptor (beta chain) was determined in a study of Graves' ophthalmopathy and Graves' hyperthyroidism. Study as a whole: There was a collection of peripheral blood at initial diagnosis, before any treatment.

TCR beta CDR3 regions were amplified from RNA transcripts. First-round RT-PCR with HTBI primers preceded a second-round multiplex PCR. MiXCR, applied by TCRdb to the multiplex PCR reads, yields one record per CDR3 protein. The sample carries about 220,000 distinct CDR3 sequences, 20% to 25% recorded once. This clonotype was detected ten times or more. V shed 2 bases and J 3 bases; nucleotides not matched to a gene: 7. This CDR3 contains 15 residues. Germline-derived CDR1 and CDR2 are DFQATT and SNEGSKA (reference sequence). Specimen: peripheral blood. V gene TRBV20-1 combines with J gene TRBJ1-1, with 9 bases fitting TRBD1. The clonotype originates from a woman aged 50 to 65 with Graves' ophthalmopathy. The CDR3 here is CSARNPQGADTEAFF. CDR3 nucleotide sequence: TGCAGTGCTAGAAACCCACAGGGGGCGGACACTGAAGCTTTCTTT.